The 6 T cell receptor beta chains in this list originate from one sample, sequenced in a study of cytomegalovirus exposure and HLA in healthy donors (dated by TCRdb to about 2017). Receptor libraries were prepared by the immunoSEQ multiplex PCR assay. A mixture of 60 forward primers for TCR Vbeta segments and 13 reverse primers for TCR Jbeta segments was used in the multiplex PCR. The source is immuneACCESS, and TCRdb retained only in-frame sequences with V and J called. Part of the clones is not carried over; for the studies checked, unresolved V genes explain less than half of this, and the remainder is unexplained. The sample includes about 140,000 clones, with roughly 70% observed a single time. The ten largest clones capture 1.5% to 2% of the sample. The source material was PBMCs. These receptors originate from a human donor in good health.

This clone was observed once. The CDR3 region is CASSVVAGNYGYTF. The CDR3 coding sequence is TGTGCCAGCAGCGTAGTGGCAGGGAACTATGGCTACACCTTC. The gene calls are TRBV9 and TRBJ1-2; D may be TRBD1 (5 bases). Germline V gene lookup returns CDR1 SGDLS and CDR2 YYNGEE. The V end lost 0 bases, the J end lost 2 bases, and 8 bases lay between the germline ends. The CDR3 is 14 residues long.

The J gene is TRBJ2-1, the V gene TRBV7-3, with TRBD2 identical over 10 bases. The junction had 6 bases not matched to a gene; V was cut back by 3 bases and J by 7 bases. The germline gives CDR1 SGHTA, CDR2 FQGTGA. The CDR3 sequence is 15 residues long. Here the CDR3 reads CASSLLAGAGNEQFF. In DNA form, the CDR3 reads TGTGCCAGCAGCTTGCTAGCGGGAGCTGGGAATGAGCAGTTCTTC.

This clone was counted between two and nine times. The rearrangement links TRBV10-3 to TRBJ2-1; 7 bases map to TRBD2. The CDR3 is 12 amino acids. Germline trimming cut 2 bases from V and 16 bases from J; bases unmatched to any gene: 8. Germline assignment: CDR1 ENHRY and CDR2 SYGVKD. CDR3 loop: CAISERAGAEFF. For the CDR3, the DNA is TGTGCCATCAGTGAGAGGGCGGGAGCGGAATTCTTC.

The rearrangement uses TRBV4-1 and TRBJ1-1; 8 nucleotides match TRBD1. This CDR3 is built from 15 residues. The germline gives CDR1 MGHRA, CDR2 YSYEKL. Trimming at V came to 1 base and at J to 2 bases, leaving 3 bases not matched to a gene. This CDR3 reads CASSQAGTGNTEAFF. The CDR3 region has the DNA TGCGCCAGCAGCCAAGCCGGGACAGGCAACACTGAAGCTTTCTTT.

CDR3 protein: CASTRDRGEKLFF. CDR3 nucleotides: TGTGCCAGTACGAGGGACAGGGGTGAAAAACTGTTTTTT. The J gene is TRBJ1-4, the V gene TRBV19; the match to TRBD1 covers 10 bases. CDR1 is LNHDA, CDR2 SQIVND, per germline (reference sequence). V trimming: 7 bases; J trimming: 7 bases; junction bases outside the gene matches: 3. This CDR3 contains 13 residues.

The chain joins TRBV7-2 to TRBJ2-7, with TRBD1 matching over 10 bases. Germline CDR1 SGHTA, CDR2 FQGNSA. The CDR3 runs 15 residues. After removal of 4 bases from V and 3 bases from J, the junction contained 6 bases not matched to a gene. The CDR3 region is CASSYPGTGDYEQYF. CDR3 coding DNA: TGTGCCAGCAGCTACCCCGGGACAGGGGACTACGAGCAGTACTTC.